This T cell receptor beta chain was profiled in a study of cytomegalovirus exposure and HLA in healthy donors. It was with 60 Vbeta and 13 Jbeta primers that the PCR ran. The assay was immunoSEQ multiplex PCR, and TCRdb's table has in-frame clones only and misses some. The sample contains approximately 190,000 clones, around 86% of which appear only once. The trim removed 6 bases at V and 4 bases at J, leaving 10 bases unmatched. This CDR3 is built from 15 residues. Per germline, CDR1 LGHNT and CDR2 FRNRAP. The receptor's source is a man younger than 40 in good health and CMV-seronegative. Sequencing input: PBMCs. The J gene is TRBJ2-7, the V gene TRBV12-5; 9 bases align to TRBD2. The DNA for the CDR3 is TGTGCTAGTGGAATAGGACTAGCGAGTGGTTACGAGCAGTACTTC. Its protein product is CASGIGLASGYEQYF.